The 26 T cell receptor beta chains below were found in one sample sequenced in a study of sequential checkpoint blockade in melanoma. Libraries were prepared by immunoSEQ multiplex PCR; TCRdb keeps only in-frame clonotypes and omits some of them. The sample holds tens of thousands of clones, 30% to 35% seen once. Documented treatment: randomized to nivolumab then ipilimumab (arm A) or the reverse (arm B). The specimen comprised tumor tissue (inferred from file names), sampled from a patient given nivolumab and ipilimumab in sequence. The receptors were sampled from a human donor with melanoma.

This clone appeared a single time. The V call is TRBV15, the J call TRBJ2-3; 7 nucleotides agree with TRBD1. With 2 bases clipped from V and 0 bases from J, the junction kept 11 bases outside the gene matches. This CDR3 region has 18 residues. Germline V gives CDR1 LNHNV, CDR2 YYDKDF (reference sequence). CDR3 in amino acids: CATSRPETGDLSTDTQYF. CDR3 nucleotides: TGTGCCACCAGCAGACCCGAAACAGGGGATCTTAGCACAGATACGCAGTATTTT.

Here the CDR3 DNA reads TGTGCCAGTAGTACCCTCCCAGATACGCAGTATTTT. Residues: CASSTLPDTQYF. The chain combines TRBV19 with TRBJ2-3; D is unclear. The CDR3 totals 12 residues. V shed 4 bases and J shed 4 bases, with 6 bases lying between them. Per the germline V gene, CDR1 is LNHDA and CDR2 is SQIVND (reference sequence).

The V and J genes are TRBV11-3 and TRBJ1-1; D gene uncertain. The germline V and J ends were trimmed by 4 bases and 5 bases, with 14 bases remaining between them. The germline gives CDR1 SGHNT, CDR2 YENEEA. CDR3 length equals 14 residues. CDR3: CASSSGPGRTEAFF. In nucleotides, the CDR3 is TGTGCCAGCAGCTCAGGACCGGGCCGGACTGAAGCTTTCTTT.

This clone has only a few counts. The chain has TRBV10-2 and TRBJ2-2; D unclear. V lost 2 bases to trimming and J lost 5 bases, with 9 bases between them. The CDR3 consists of 14 residues. The germline V gene encodes CDR1 WSHSY and CDR2 SAAADI. In DNA form, the CDR3 reads TGCGCCAGCAGTGAGATGCTGGGGACCGGGGAGCTGTTTTTT. Amino acid sequence: CASSEMLGTGELFF.

The chain couples TRBV19 to TRBJ1-5; D is perhaps TRBD1 (5 bases). CDR3 size: 17 residues. Germline lookup yields CDR1 LNHDA and CDR2 SQIVND (reference sequence). With 1 base removed from V and 0 bases from J, the gap between germline ends came to 13 bases. The DNA of the CDR3 is TGTGCCAGTAGTATAGGTCCGGGACGGAGTAGCAATCAGCCCCAGCATTTT. Translating gives CASSIGPGRSSNQPQHF.

The gene calls are TRBV10-2 and TRBJ2-2; D unresolved. The V end lost 4 bases, the J end lost 6 bases, and 12 bases lay between the germline ends. There are 14 residues in the CDR3. Germline-derived CDR1 and CDR2 are WSHSY and SAAADI. CDR3 in DNA: TGCGCCAGCAGTGCGGTCACTCCTCCCGGGGAGCTGTTTTTT. It codes for CASSAVTPPGELFF.

The rearrangement uses TRBV6-8 and TRBJ2-2, with TRBD1 matching over 7 bases. The junction had 6 bases not matched to a gene; V was cut back by 8 bases and J by 0 bases. Germline V gives CDR1 MNHGY, CDR2 SAAAGT. CDR3 length: 15 residues. CDR3 sequence reads: CASSTGTANTGELFF. The DNA of the CDR3 is TGTGCCAGCTCTACCGGGACAGCGAACACCGGGGAGCTGTTTTTT.

The chain joins TRBV9 to TRBJ1-3; D remains ambiguous. Trimming shortened V by 2 bases and J by 4 bases, and 7 bases separated the two germline ends. CDR1 is SGDLS and CDR2 is YYNGEE in the germline V gene. The CDR3 runs to 13 residues. The DNA of the CDR3 is TGTGCCAGCAGCGTGTTAGGGGGAAACACCATATATTTT. Encoded protein: CASSVLGGNTIYF.

This clone appeared a few times. The J gene is TRBJ2-3, the V gene TRBV6-8; D gene unclear. The V end was cut by 5 bases, the J end by 1 base, with 10 bases between. CDR1 is MNHGY, CDR2 SAAAGT, per germline. The CDR3 extends over 14 amino acids. The CDR3 sequence: CASSRMSGTDTQYF. The CDR3 DNA follows: TGTGCCAGCAGTCGAATGAGTGGCACAGATACGCAGTATTTT.

This clone has more than one count but fewer than ten. The rearrangement joins TRBV28 to TRBJ2-1; TRBD2 is a possible D gene (5 bases). The CDR3 covers 14 residues. Trimming left V 6 bases short and J 8 bases short, with 17 bases between. Germline V CDR1 and CDR2: MDHEN, SYDVKM. The CDR3 spells CASSYNPGVDEQFF. DNA of the CDR3: TGTGCCAGCAGCTATAACCCCGGGGTCGATGAGCAGTTCTTC.

The chain couples TRBV19 to TRBJ1-1, with 8 positions matching TRBD1. CDR3 length: 15 amino acids. CDR1 is LNHDA and CDR2 is SQIVND in the germline V gene (reference sequence). After removal of 7 bases from V and 1 base from J, the junction contained 8 bases not matched to a gene. The CDR3 protein is CASTAVDRGNTEAFF. The CDR3 DNA is TGTGCCAGTACCGCCGTCGACAGGGGGAACACTGAAGCTTTCTTT.

The rearrangement uses TRBV19 and TRBJ1-3; no clear D. This CDR3 is 13 amino acids long. The germline V gene encodes CDR1 LNHDA and CDR2 SQIVND (reference sequence). Trimming left V 6 bases short and J 2 bases short, with 8 bases between. In nucleotides, the CDR3 is TGTGCCAGTAGCGACGGCCCTGGAAACACCATATATTTT. Protein: CASSDGPGNTIYF.

The table lists this clone with many counts. CDR3 sequence: CASSAAGQGRQKLFF. The DNA of the CDR3 is TGTGCCAGCAGCGCAGCGGGACAGGGGCGTCAAAAACTGTTTTTT. V and J are TRBV2 and TRBJ1-4, with 10 positions matching TRBD1. The CDR3 is 15 amino acids. The germline CDR1 and CDR2 sequences are SNHLY and FYNNEI. Germline trimming cut 6 bases from V and 9 bases from J; bases unmatched to any gene: 10. The full variable domain, in which reference TRBV2 and TRBJ1-4 provide the parts outside the CDR3, is EPEVTQTPSHQVTQMGQEVILRCVPISNHLYFYWYRQILGQKVEFLVSFYNNEISEKSEIFDDQFSVERPDGSNFTLKIRSTKLEDSAMYFCASSAAGQGRQKLFFGSGTQLSVL.

This clone was seen a handful of times. The gene calls are TRBV30 and TRBJ1-1, with a possible D match to TRBD1 (5 bases). V was pared by 4 bases and J by 3 bases, with 15 bases between. Germline V gene sequence: CDR1 GTSNPN, CDR2 SVGIG (reference sequence). This CDR3 is 14 amino acids long. The CDR3 region has the DNA TGTGCCTGGAAACTGGCAGGGATGTACACTGAAGCTTTCTTT. Its protein is CAWKLAGMYTEAFF.

This clone was seen just once. The genes are TRBV19 and TRBJ2-3; TRBD1 matches 8 bases. CDR1 and CDR2 (germline): LNHDA, SQIVND (reference sequence). The V segment lost 3 bases and the J segment 0 bases; nucleotides outside the gene matches: 8. This CDR3 has 17 residues. The CDR3 is CASSIRTGRSSTDTQYF. Here the CDR3 DNA reads TGTGCCAGTAGTATCCGGACAGGGAGGTCAAGCACAGATACGCAGTATTTT.

This chain uses TRBV19 with TRBJ2-7; D is unresolved. Trimming removed 2 bases at V and 3 bases at J, with 8 bases between. The CDR3 sequence is 13 residues long. From germline, CDR1 is LNHDA and CDR2 SQIVND (reference sequence). DNA of the CDR3: TGTGCCAGTAGTATAACTTACTACTACGAGCAGTACTTC. Its protein is CASSITYYYEQYF.

A few counts support this clone. The chain links TRBV11-3 to TRBJ1-3, with 8 bases identical to TRBD1. The V and J ends lost 3 bases and 6 bases, in that order; junction bases with no gene match: 4. Germline V gene lookup returns CDR1 SGHNT and CDR2 YENEEA. The CDR3 covers 14 residues. The CDR3 DNA follows: TGTGCCAGCAGCTTGACAGGGGCAGTAAACACCATATATTTT. It is translated as CASSLTGAVNTIYF.

This clone was seen ten or more times. The chain recombines TRBV9 with TRBJ1-1, with a weak D call TRBD1 (6 bases). This CDR3 comprises 14 residues. V dropped 4 bases and J dropped 2 bases, with 12 bases sitting between them. Germline V CDR1 and CDR2: SGDLS, YYNGEE. The DNA of the CDR3 is TGTGCCAGCAGCTTAACAGGGTTCAACACTGAAGCTTTCTTT. Protein: CASSLTGFNTEAFF.

This rearrangement joins TRBV7-6 to TRBJ2-1; perhaps TRBD1 as D (5 bases). The ends were cut back, 4 bases at V and 2 bases at J, with 9 bases in the middle. CDR3 length equals 14 residues. Germline V lookup: CDR1 SGHVS, CDR2 FNYEAQ. The CDR3 here is CASSSRATYNEQFF. The DNA for the CDR3 is TGTGCCAGCAGCTCCAGGGCCACCTACAATGAGCAGTTCTTC.

The chain carries TRBV19 and TRBJ1-5; D uncertain. The CDR3 loop spans 15 amino acids. V was pared by 1 base and J by 3 bases, with 10 bases between. Germline V CDR1 and CDR2: LNHDA, SQIVND (reference sequence). CDR3 nucleotide sequence: TGTGCCAGTAGTATAGGTGGACGGGACAATCAGCCCCAGCATTTT. Translation gives CASSIGGRDNQPQHF.

V is TRBV6-8 and J is TRBJ2-7; 7 bases agree with TRBD1. Germline-derived CDR1 and CDR2 are MNHGY and SAAAGT. V lost 6 bases, J lost 2 bases, and 10 bases stayed unmatched. The CDR3 covers 15 residues. This CDR3 reads CASRRDSFEPYEQYF. The CDR3, as DNA: TGTGCCAGCAGGAGGGACAGTTTCGAACCCTACGAGCAGTACTTC.

V usage is TRBV6-8 and J usage is TRBJ2-7, with a weak D call TRBD2 (5 bases). V was cut by 0 bases and J by 2 bases, with 11 bases left in between. The CDR3 totals 15 residues. Germline V gene sequence: CDR1 MNHGY, CDR2 SAAAGT. This CDR3 is CASSYSSGMTYEQYF. The CDR3 nucleotides are TGTGCCAGCAGTTACTCCTCCGGGATGACCTACGAGCAGTACTTC.

V gene TRBV7-6 combines with J gene TRBJ2-5; TRBD2 matches at 12 bases. The germline gives CDR1 SGHVS, CDR2 FNYEAQ. There are 15 residues in the CDR3. V lost 1 base to trimming and J lost 5 bases; unmatched junction nucleotides: 2. CDR3 sequence: CASSLVTSGGETQYF. The CDR3 region has the DNA TGTGCCAGCAGCTTAGTTACTAGCGGGGGGGAGACCCAGTACTTC.

This clone was picked up a small number of times. The chain combines TRBV11-3 with TRBJ2-2; D assignment may be TRBD1 or TRBD2 (6 bases each). Trimming stripped 2 bases from V and 2 bases from J, with 15 bases between. The CDR3 spans 17 residues. CDR1 is SGHNT and CDR2 is YENEEA in the germline V gene. DNA for the CDR3: TGTGCCAGCAGCTTAAGGAGGGAGACAGGAAACACCGGGGAGCTGTTTTTT. Its translation: CASSLRRETGNTGELFF.

This clone appeared a few times. CDR3 loop: CASSRAFLSGGPYNEQFF. The CDR3 DNA is TGTGCCAGCAGCCGCGCGTTCCTTAGCGGGGGCCCATACAATGAGCAGTTCTTC. This chain links TRBV6-8 with TRBJ2-1; TRBD2 agrees at 9 bases. The V and J ends lost 6 bases and 4 bases, in that order; junction bases with no gene match: 16. The CDR3 covers 18 residues. The germline CDR1 and CDR2 sequences are MNHGY and SAAAGT.

This clone came up a few times. The rearrangement links TRBV6-8 to TRBJ1-1; unclear D gene. CDR1 and CDR2 from the germline V gene are MNHGY and SAAAGT. V was clipped by 5 bases and J by 4 bases, with 14 bases between them. The CDR3 contains 14 residues. The CDR3 here is CASSDPSSSTEAFF. In DNA, the CDR3 is TGTGCCAGCAGTGATCCTTCTAGTAGCACTGAAGCTTTCTTT.